The clone carrying this T cell receptor beta chain has a handful of counts. Its antigen is not known. Deletions cut 0 bases from V and 3 bases from J, with 9 bases between. The CDR3 length is 15 residues. Per the germline V gene, CDR1 is MGHRA and CDR2 is YSYEKL. This sample is part of a study of CD8 T cells in ankylosing spondylitis. Notes on the study in general: Disease-linked clones bore a CD8+ phenotype, appearing relatively rarely in peripheral blood. Apparently characteristic of ankylosing spondylitis blood was a TCR beta motif (under ten highly homologous variants).

Generation of TCR beta libraries employed quantitative 5'-RACE incorporating molecular barcodes. TCRdb reprocessed the 5' RACE reads with MiXCR, giving one entry per CDR3 protein. This table holds 230,000 or so distinct CDR3 sequences, 18% found once. Input material: blood, either unsorted or a sorted T cell fraction (not recorded which). The clonotype was recovered from a male donor with ankylosing spondylitis or in good health (not recorded which). The rearrangement links TRBV4-1 to TRBJ1-5, with no clear D. CDR3 coding DNA: TGCGCCAGCAGCCAAGAGCAGTTTGCCAATCAGCCCCAGCATTTT. Its protein is CASSQEQFANQPQHF.